The T cell receptor (beta chain) described here comes from a study of healthy donors' naive CD4 and CD8 T cells. Study-wide background: A new alpha primer set targeted every functional IMGT alpha variant.

A linear amplification protocol produced the TCR libraries from 500 ng of total RNA. In TCRdb, the reads were re-called with MiXCR into one record per CDR3 protein. The sample carries approximately 200,000 distinct CDR3 sequences, around 74% recorded once. The length of the CDR3 is 14 residues. V shed 0 bases and J shed 1 base, with 4 bases lying between them. CDR1 is MNHEY, CDR2 SVGAGI, per germline. V and J are TRBV6-5 and TRBJ1-5; D is uncertain. This TCR was sampled from a pool of human donors in good health; the sample pools cells from several healthy donors. Sequencing input: naive CD4+ and CD8+ T cells sorted from blood, pooled from several donors. The CDR3 is CASSYSVSNQPQHF. Written as DNA, the CDR3 is TGTGCCAGCAGTTACTCCGTAAGCAATCAGCCCCAGCATTTT.